Following are 30 T cell receptor beta chains from one sample sequenced in a study of T cell repertoires in cytomegalovirus infection. TCRdb analysed the reads with MiXCR anew, one entry per CDR3 protein. The sample has some 240,000 distinct CDR3 sequences, about 15% seen once. What was sequenced was CD8+ T cells from PBMCs. The receptors originated from a human donor in good health (CMV status not recorded). Some clones in this sample may be carry-over from other donors' samples.

This clonotype was seen a handful of times. The chain is built from TRBV6-2 or TRBV6-3 and TRBJ1-5; D might be TRBD1 (6 bases). Germline-derived CDR1 and CDR2 are MNHEY and SVGEGT. V was pared by 10 bases and J by 2 bases, with 18 bases between. CDR3 length: 15 residues. The CDR3 nucleotides read TGTGCCACCGATGGGACACAGGAAGGCAATCAGCCCCAGCATTTT. Protein sequence: CATDGTQEGNQPQHF.

The chain links TRBV28 to TRBJ1-1; D is possibly TRBD1 (6 bases). The V end was cut by 10 bases, the J end by 3 bases, with 12 bases between. Germline loops: CDR1 MDHEN, CDR2 SYDVKM. The CDR3 spans 12 residues. CDR3 nucleotides: TGTGCCACCAGGGGATTCGACACTGAAGCTTTCTTT. Translation gives CATRGFDTEAFF.

This clonotype appeared a few times. The chain couples TRBV29-1 to TRBJ2-7; no firm D call. Trimming shortened V by 2 bases and J by 4 bases, and 6 bases separated the two germline ends. Germline-derived CDR1 and CDR2 are SQVTM and ANQGSEA. This CDR3 is 11 amino acids long. Written as DNA, the CDR3 is TGCAGCGTTGAAAAAGAATACGAGCAGTACTTC. Protein product: CSVEKEYEQYF.

The J gene is TRBJ2-3, the V gene TRBV7-2; D gene unclear. Deletions cut 2 bases from V and 2 bases from J, with 14 bases between. The CDR3 has 16 residues. CDR1 and CDR2 from the germline V gene are SGHTA and FQGNSA. CDR3: CASSLNVRLNTDTQYF. The DNA for the CDR3 is TGTGCCAGCAGCTTAAACGTTCGGCTCAACACAGATACGCAGTATTTT.

Of note for this clonotype: This sequence may be a read error, since a much larger clone differs from it by one base. V gene TRBV2 combines with J gene TRBJ2-1, with a tentative D call TRBD1 (6 bases). The V end lost 6 bases, the J end lost 1 base, and 10 bases lay between the germline ends. Germline CDR1 and CDR2: SNHLY and FYNNEI. The CDR3 length is 14 residues. The CDR3 reads CASRLQGSYNEQFF. The CDR3 DNA is TGTGCCAGCAGACTACAGGGTTCCTACAATGAGCAGTTCTTC.

The V call is TRBV7-8, the J call TRBJ2-3, with 8 bases aligning to TRBD1. J gave up 4 bases and V 7 bases, and 13 bases lay outside the gene matches. The length of the CDR3 is 16 residues. Germline CDR1 SGHVS, CDR2 FQNEAQ. This chain's CDR3 is CASTGVDRAVADTQYF. CDR3 DNA sequence: TGTGCCAGCACCGGCGTGGACAGGGCAGTGGCAGATACGCAGTATTTT.

The rearrangement links TRBV28 to TRBJ2-7, with a weak D call TRBD2 (6 bases). V shed 4 bases and J shed 7 bases, with 32 bases lying between them. Per germline, CDR1 MDHEN and CDR2 SYDVKM. CDR3 length: 19 residues. The CDR3 sequence: CASSSRGPSPGYRPGEQYF. In nucleotides, the CDR3 is TGTGCCAGCAGTTCGCGGGGCCCTAGCCCCGGATACCGTCCCGGGGAGCAGTACTTC.

This chain joins TRBV12-3 or TRBV12-4 and TRBJ2-7; 9 bases agree with TRBD1. The CDR3 spans 12 residues. After removal of 6 bases from V and 4 bases from J, the junction contained 1 base not matched to a gene. CDR3 region: CASRGTGYEQYF. DNA of the CDR3: TGTGCCAGCAGGGGGACAGGGTACGAGCAGTACTTC.

This clonotype was seen repeatedly, ten times or more. The V and J genes are TRBV28 and TRBJ1-4; 8 bases align to TRBD1. V gave up 5 bases and J gave up 2 bases; unmatched junction bases: 13. The CDR3 sequence is 18 residues long. Germline V gene data show CDR1 as MDHEN and CDR2 as SYDVKM. As DNA, the CDR3 is TGTGCCAGCAGTCCAGGACAGGGAGTTTGGTTGACTAATGAAAAACTGTTTTTT. Translated, it gives CASSPGQGVWLTNEKLFF.

This clonotype was observed a few times. The rearrangement joins TRBV20-1 to TRBJ2-1, with D perhaps TRBD2 (7 bases). This CDR3 is built from 16 residues. From germline, CDR1 is DFQATT and CDR2 SNEGSKA (reference sequence). Deletions cut 6 bases from V and 4 bases from J, with 22 bases between. The CDR3 spells CSAPWGGGLLYNEQFF. CDR3 nucleotide sequence: TGCAGTGCCCCCTGGGGGGGGGGGCTCCTTTACAATGAGCAGTTCTTC.

This clonotype occurred many times. The chain joins TRBV28 to TRBJ1-3; D may be TRBD1 (6 bases). This CDR3 has 16 residues. The germline V and J ends were trimmed by 3 bases and 0 bases, with 12 bases remaining between them. CDR1 is MDHEN, CDR2 SYDVKM, per germline. The CDR3 spells CASSFQGQFSGNTIYF. In nucleotides, the CDR3 is TGTGCCAGCAGTTTCCAAGGACAGTTCTCTGGAAACACCATATATTTT.

The table lists this clonotype with many counts. The J gene is TRBJ2-5, the V gene TRBV12-3 or TRBV12-4; D is ambiguous. The CDR3 covers 14 residues. Trimming cost V 3 bases and J 4 bases, with 12 bases left between them. This CDR3 is CASSFISALETQYF. CDR3 coding DNA: TGTGCCAGCAGTTTCATCTCGGCTTTAGAGACCCAGTACTTC.

V and J are TRBV7-6 and TRBJ2-6; 11 bases fit TRBD1. Unmatched junction bases numbered 5, after V lost 1 base and J lost 0 bases. The CDR3 length is 19 residues. The germline V gene has CDR1 SGHVS and CDR2 FNYEAQ. The CDR3 region has the DNA TGTGCCAGCAGCTTAGGGGGGGGGACAGGGGGCTCTGGGGCCAACGTCCTGACTTTC. It is translated as CASSLGGGTGGSGANVLTF.

This clonotype was counted many times. The V call is TRBV7-8, the J call TRBJ2-7; D gene unclear. CDR1 SGHVS and CDR2 FQNEAQ come from the germline V gene. The CDR3 has 14 residues. Between the trimmed V and J ends, which lost 5 bases and 3 bases, there was a span of 14 bases. The chain's CDR3 is CASSPTVEFYEQYF. In nucleotides, the CDR3 is TGTGCCAGCAGCCCCACCGTCGAGTTCTACGAGCAGTACTTC.

This clonotype was observed many times. The chain links TRBV12-3 or TRBV12-4 to TRBJ2-3; D is perhaps TRBD2 (6 bases). V dropped 5 bases and J dropped 0 bases, with 18 bases sitting between them. The CDR3 has 17 residues. CDR3 DNA: TGTGCCAGCAGTACACCGATAGCGGTCCATAGCACAGATACGCAGTATTTT. Protein: CASSTPIAVHSTDTQYF.

V gene TRBV14 combines with J gene TRBJ2-3, with TRBD1 matching 12 bases. Germline V gene sequence: CDR1 SGHDN, CDR2 FVKESK. The CDR3 loop spans 16 amino acids. Trimming cost V 1 base and J 11 bases; bases outside gene matches: 10. CDR3 residues: CASSQGPGQGASLQYF. CDR3 sequence (DNA): TGTGCCAGCAGCCAAGGACCGGGACAGGGGGCGTCTTTGCAGTATTTT.

This clonotype came up a few times. The chain recombines TRBV19 with TRBJ2-7; 7 bases agree with TRBD1. CDR1 is LNHDA, CDR2 SQIVND, per germline (reference sequence). Losses at the gene ends were 10 bases for V and 5 bases for J; bases not matched to a gene: 11. The CDR3 length is 13 residues. The CDR3 DNA sequence: TGTGCCACCAGCCCAGCGCAGGGGGACGAGCAGTACTTC. Amino acid sequence: CATSPAQGDEQYF.

This sequence joins TRBV12-3 or TRBV12-4 and TRBJ2-3; D perhaps matches TRBD2 (6 bases). This CDR3 spans 15 amino acids. V was cut by 4 bases and J by 2 bases, with 13 bases left in between. For the CDR3, the DNA is TGTGCCAGCAGTTGGACTACCCCCCTCACAGATACGCAGTATTTT. The encoded protein is CASSWTTPLTDTQYF.

V is TRBV12-5 and J is TRBJ1-6, with 10 positions matching TRBD1. J gave up 8 bases and V 2 bases, and 6 bases lay outside the gene matches. The V gene's germline CDR1 is LGHNT and CDR2 FRNRAP. The CDR3 sequence is 16 residues long. CDR3 in amino acids: CASGLLPGTGDSPLHF. CDR3 in DNA: TGTGCTAGTGGTTTGCTTCCCGGGACAGGGGATTCACCCCTCCACTTT.

This clonotype occurred many times. As DNA, the CDR3 is TGTGCCAGCAGCCAAAGCTCGGGACTAGCGGACTCCTACGAGCAGTACTTC. Encoded protein: CASSQSSGLADSYEQYF. V is TRBV28 and J is TRBJ2-7; TRBD2 matches 11 bases. Trimming at V came to 6 bases and at J to 0 bases, leaving 10 bases not matched to a gene. CDR1 and CDR2 (germline): MDHEN, SYDVKM. There are 17 residues in the CDR3.

The CDR3 DNA reads TGTGCCAGCAGACGACCTAGCGGCACAGATACGCAGTATTTT. Its protein product is CASRRPSGTDTQYF. The chain joins TRBV7-9 to TRBJ2-3, with D maybe TRBD2 (6 bases). Germline values: CDR1 SEHNR, CDR2 FQNEAQ (reference sequence). V shed 6 bases and J shed 1 base, with 11 bases lying between them. This CDR3 is built from 14 residues.

This clonotype was observed at least ten times. The rearrangement joins TRBV11-1 to TRBJ2-1; perhaps D is TRBD1 or TRBD2 (5 bases each). Trimming removed 0 bases from V and 0 bases from J, with 15 bases in between. This CDR3 has 18 residues. Germline CDR1 reads SGHAT; CDR2 reads FQDESV (reference sequence). The CDR3 bases are TGTGCCAGCAGCTTAGCGCGTGGGACGCCGAGCTCCTACAATGAGCAGTTCTTC. This encodes CASSLARGTPSSYNEQFF.

This clonotype has a count of ten or more. The chain uses TRBV2 and TRBJ1-1; D call uncertain. From germline, CDR1 is SNHLY and CDR2 FYNNEI. The CDR3 is made up of 14 amino acids. Trimming stripped 2 bases from V and 3 bases from J, with 10 bases between. This CDR3 reads CASSESPADTEAFF. The CDR3 DNA sequence: TGTGCCAGCAGTGAATCTCCCGCGGACACTGAAGCTTTCTTT.

This clonotype was picked up one time. The chain recombines TRBV5-1 with TRBJ2-7; D is possibly TRBD1 (6 bases). Germline V gene lookup returns CDR1 SGHRS and CDR2 YFSETQ. Deletions cut 4 bases from V and 2 bases from J, with 13 bases between. The CDR3 contains 14 residues. The CDR3 here is CASSPGDSTYEQYF. The CDR3 DNA reads TGCGCCAGCAGCCCAGGGGATTCGACCTACGAGCAGTACTTC.

This clonotype was detected only a few times. The CDR3 region has the DNA TGTGCCAGCAGAAGCGACAGGTTGTTTCGCTATGGCTACACCTTC. Translated, it gives CASRSDRLFRYGYTF. The chain carries TRBV28 and TRBJ1-2; D might be TRBD1 (6 bases). V lost 6 bases to trimming and J lost 4 bases, with 18 bases between them. Germline values: CDR1 MDHEN, CDR2 SYDVKM. This CDR3 is built from 15 residues.

V usage is TRBV2 and J usage is TRBJ1-4; TRBD1 matches at 9 bases. The CDR3 consists of 15 residues. V was pared by 0 bases and J by 6 bases, with 2 bases of the junction left unmatched. Germline loops: CDR1 SNHLY, CDR2 FYNNEI. The CDR3 DNA reads TGTGCCAGCAGTGAAGCTTGGACAGGGGATGAAAAACTGTTTTTT. It yields the protein CASSEAWTGDEKLFF.

The V and J genes are TRBV28 and TRBJ1-3, with D uncertain. V lost 3 bases to trimming and J lost 2 bases, with 14 bases between them. The CDR3 totals 16 residues. Germline CDR1 and CDR2: MDHEN and SYDVKM. In DNA form, the CDR3 reads TGTGCCAGCAGTTTCGAACACGGGGTAACTGGAAACACCATATATTTT. Translating gives CASSFEHGVTGNTIYF.

The V gene is TRBV19, the J gene TRBJ1-1, with 9 bases matching TRBD1. This CDR3 comprises 15 residues. With V trimmed by 5 bases and J by 1 base, 5 bases remained unmatched. From germline, CDR1 is LNHDA and CDR2 SQIVND (reference sequence). CDR3 coding DNA: TGTGCCAGTAGTTTGACGGGACAGGGGAACACTGAAGCTTTCTTT. This translates into CASSLTGQGNTEAFF.

A word on this clonotype: At one end, the junction sequence differs from germline, possibly due to a read error. V and J are TRBV2 and TRBJ2-1; D call uncertain. Germline CDR1 is SNHLY and CDR2 is FYNNEI. There are 15 residues in the CDR3. CDR3 bases: TGTGCCAGCAGGTCGACTTCCAGCTCCTACAATCAGCAGTTCTTC. Translated: CASRSTSSSYNQQFF. Full variable domain (remainder filled in from reference TRBV2 and TRBJ2-1): EPEVTQTPSHQVTQMGQEVILRCVPISNHLYFYWYRQILGQKVEFLVSFYNNEISEKSEIFDDQFSVERPDGSNFTLKIRSTKLEDSAMYFCASRSTSSSYNQQFFGPGTRLTVL.

The chain links TRBV20-1 to TRBJ1-5; possibly TRBD1 for D (5 bases). The CDR3 runs to 18 residues. CDR1 and CDR2 (germline): DFQATT, SNEGSKA (reference sequence). The germline V and J ends were trimmed by 2 bases and 9 bases, with 29 bases remaining between them. The CDR3 DNA is TGCAGTGCTAGAACATCGGGGGTGGGGCGGTTGGCCTTGGGGCCCCAGCATTTT. Encoded protein: CSARTSGVGRLALGPQHF.